This is a list of T cell receptor beta chains from one sample in a study of identifying expanded T cells in peripheral blood. Only in-frame clones appear in the TCRdb table, and some are missing; sequencing was by immunoSEQ multiplex PCR. Of 65,000 to 95,000 clones listed, 70% to 90% are singletons. Specimen: blood. The receptor set was obtained from a person between 18 and 75 years old in good health. The CDR3 runs from the conserved cysteine through the conserved F or W. Each record gives: V gene, clone size, D gene, J gene, CDR3 DNA, CDR3 protein. The D gene is left open where the match is weak. Expanded clones get a size class; other rows say once, few or many, or leave the size out.

>TRBV4-2|.|.|TRBJ1-2
TGTGCCAGCCGCCGCGTGACAGGAGCTAACTATGGCTACACCTTC
CASRRVTGANYGYTF
>TRBV6-5|.|TRBD1|TRBJ1-2
TGTGCCAGCAGTTACGACGGGACAGGTCATGGTGGCTACACCTTC
CASSYDGTGHGGYTF
>TRBV4-1|.|.|TRBJ1-5
TGCGCCAGCAGCCAAGAGGATTATAGCAATCAGCCCCAGCATTTT
CASSQEDYSNQPQHF
>TRBV7-9|.|.|TRBJ1-2
TGTGCCAGCAGCAAATTTAAGCAGGGCCCCCATAACTATGGCTACACCTTC
CASSKFKQGPHNYGYTF
>TRBV6-1|.|.|TRBJ1-1
TGTGCCAGCAGCGCAAAAGGGGGGACTGAAGCTTTCTTT
CASSAKGGTEAFF
>TRBV6-4|.|TRBD2|TRBJ2-1
TGTGCCAGCAGTGACGACGGCCAGCGGGAAAAGGATGAGCAGTTCTTC
CASSDDGQREKDEQFF
>TRBV9|.|.|TRBJ2-1
TGTGCCAGCAGCGTAGGGTCTTTATACAATGAGCAGTTCTTC
CASSVGSLYNEQFF
>TRBV9|.|.|TRBJ1-2
TGTGCCAGCAGCGTAGCCCCAGGTGGGGGAAACTATGGCTACACCTTC
CASSVAPGGGNYGYTF
>TRBV7-9|.|.|TRBJ1-2
TGTGCCAGCAGCCATACAGACAGTGCTAACTATGGCTACACCTTC
CASSHTDSANYGYTF
>TRBV28|once|.|TRBJ2-7
TGTGCCAGCAGTACACCTTCGCAGGGGTTCAGGATCGAGCAGTACTTC
CASSTPSQGFRIEQYF
>TRBV6-6|once|TRBD1|TRBJ1-2
TGTGCCAGCAGTGGAACAACGGGGGACAGTGGCGGCTACACCTTC
CASSGTTGDSGGYTF
>TRBV9|.|.|TRBJ1-1
TGTGCCAGCAGCGTAGACGGCGCGAACACTGAAGCTTTCTTT
CASSVDGANTEAFF
>TRBV27|.|TRBD2|TRBJ2-1
TGTGCCAGCAGTTTTCGGGGGGTGGACTGGGGCTCCTACAATGAGCAGTTCTTC
CASSFRGVDWGSYNEQFF
>TRBV19|.|.|TRBJ2-1
TGTGCCAGTAGTCCTTCGCGGAGCTCCTACAATGAGCAGTTCTTC
CASSPSRSSYNEQFF
>TRBV11-2|.|.|TRBJ1-6
TGTGCCAGCAGCTACCCCCGGGGTCAAGGTTCACCCCTCCACTTT
CASSYPRGQGSPLHF